This is a list of T cell receptor beta chains from one sample in a study of blood T cell repertoires in COVID-19. Some clones are missing from TCRdb's copy, which holds only in-frame ones; the method was immunoSEQ multiplex PCR. Of some 140,000 clones detected, under 90% appear once; the ten largest clones hold roughly 2.3%. The sequenced material came from PBMCs or T cells enriched from blood (not recorded which). The receptor source for this set is a man in his forties with acute COVID-19. Both conserved end residues are part of each CDR3. Each record gives: D gene, V gene, J gene, clone size, CDR3 DNA, CDR3 protein. The D gene is left open where the match is weak. Part of the rows lack a size; the others show once, few, many or a class for expanded clones.

d_gene: TRBD1
v_gene: TRBV6-2/TRBV6-3
j_gene: TRBJ1-5
abundance: -
CDR3nt: TGTGCCAGCAGTTTCCGAACGGGACAGGTTACCAATCAGCCCCAGCATTTT
CDR3aa: CASSFRTGQVTNQPQHF

d_gene: -
v_gene: TRBV29-1
j_gene: TRBJ1-3
abundance: -
CDR3nt: TGCAGCGGAGAGATGGGCGGAAACACCATATATTTT
CDR3aa: CSGEMGGNTIYF

d_gene: -
v_gene: TRBV19
j_gene: TRBJ2-5
abundance: few
CDR3nt: TGTGCCAGTAGTACCGAAGAGACCCAGTACTTC
CDR3aa: CASSTEETQYF

d_gene: TRBD1
v_gene: TRBV28
j_gene: TRBJ2-1
abundance: once
CDR3nt: TGTGCCAGCAGCCCGCCCGGGACAGGGGGCAGAGAGCAGTTCTTC
CDR3aa: CASSPPGTGGREQFF

d_gene: -
v_gene: TRBV2
j_gene: TRBJ1-5
abundance: -
CDR3nt: TGTGCCAGCAGTGGAGAGGGCGGTCAGCCCCAGCATTTT
CDR3aa: CASSGEGGQPQHF

d_gene: TRBD2
v_gene: TRBV5-1
j_gene: TRBJ2-3
abundance: few
CDR3nt: TGCGCCAGCAGCCGTAGCGGGATAGGGCCAGATACGCAGTATTTT
CDR3aa: CASSRSGIGPDTQYF

d_gene: TRBD1
v_gene: TRBV7-2
j_gene: TRBJ1-4
abundance: -
CDR3nt: TGTGCCAGCAGCTTAGGGGACAGGCGTGAAAAACTGTTTTTT
CDR3aa: CASSLGDRREKLFF

d_gene: TRBD1
v_gene: TRBV29-1
j_gene: TRBJ1-6
abundance: -
CDR3nt: TGCAGCGTGAGGGGGACAGGTCCTTCGGATTCACCCCTCCACTTT
CDR3aa: CSVRGTGPSDSPLHF

d_gene: TRBD2
v_gene: TRBV6-4
j_gene: TRBJ2-1
abundance: -
CDR3nt: TGTGCCAGCAGGGGACTAGAAGTCCCTACCAACAATGAGCAGTTCTTC
CDR3aa: CASRGLEVPTNNEQFF

d_gene: -
v_gene: TRBV28
j_gene: TRBJ2-2
abundance: -
CDR3nt: TGTGCCAGCAGTTTAGGCATATTCTCGGGACTCCAAACCGGGGAGCTGTTTTTT
CDR3aa: CASSLGIFSGLQTGELFF

d_gene: TRBD1
v_gene: TRBV27
j_gene: TRBJ1-2
abundance: -
CDR3nt: TGTGCCAGCGGGGGACAGGGTCTATATGGCTACACCTTC
CDR3aa: CASGGQGLYGYTF

d_gene: -
v_gene: TRBV6-5
j_gene: TRBJ1-5
abundance: -
CDR3nt: TGTGCCAGCAGCCGACTACAGGGAAGCAATCAGCCCCAGCATTTT
CDR3aa: CASSRLQGSNQPQHF

d_gene: -
v_gene: TRBV7-3
j_gene: TRBJ1-6
abundance: -
CDR3nt: TGTGCCAGCAGCTTAAGTGGAGCTGGAGGTTCACCCCTCCACTTT
CDR3aa: CASSLSGAGGSPLHF

d_gene: -
v_gene: TRBV7-9
j_gene: TRBJ2-2
abundance: -
CDR3nt: TGTGCCAGCAGCCCATTTGCCGGGACTGCTAGCGGGGAGCTGTTTTTT
CDR3aa: CASSPFAGTASGELFF

d_gene: TRBD1
v_gene: TRBV28
j_gene: TRBJ2-5
abundance: -
CDR3nt: TGTGCCAGCAGTTTCCCAAACAGGGGTCAAGAGACCCAGTACTTC
CDR3aa: CASSFPNRGQETQYF

d_gene: TRBD2
v_gene: TRBV28
j_gene: TRBJ2-7
abundance: -
CDR3nt: TGTGCCAGCAGCCGTCCCGGGACTAGCTACGAGCAGTACTTC
CDR3aa: CASSRPGTSYEQYF

d_gene: -
v_gene: TRBV7-2
j_gene: TRBJ1-1
abundance: once
CDR3nt: TGTGCCAGCAGCTTTTCACAGTCTGGCACTGAAGCTTTCTTT
CDR3aa: CASSFSQSGTEAFF

d_gene: -
v_gene: TRBV3-1/TRBV3-2
j_gene: TRBJ1-2
abundance: -
CDR3nt: TGTGCCAGCAGCCAAACAGGGATGGGTGGCTACACCTTC
CDR3aa: CASSQTGMGGYTF

d_gene: TRBD2
v_gene: TRBV24-1
j_gene: TRBJ2-1
abundance: -
CDR3nt: TGTGCCACCAGTACCAGCGGGGGGCTCCTATGGTTCTTC
CDR3aa: CATSTSGGLLWFF

d_gene: TRBD2
v_gene: TRBV6-5
j_gene: TRBJ2-7
abundance: -
CDR3nt: TGTGCCAGCAGTAGACTAGCACCCCCCTACGAGCAGTACTTC
CDR3aa: CASSRLAPPYEQYF

d_gene: -
v_gene: TRBV5-6
j_gene: TRBJ2-3
abundance: -
CDR3nt: TGTGCCAGCAGCTTGGAAGCTGGACAGACAGATACGCAGTATTTT
CDR3aa: CASSLEAGQTDTQYF

d_gene: -
v_gene: TRBV7-3
j_gene: TRBJ2-2
abundance: -
CDR3nt: TGTGCCAGCAGCTTAAATCCTACCGGGGAGCTGTTTTTT
CDR3aa: CASSLNPTGELFF

d_gene: -
v_gene: TRBV18
j_gene: TRBJ1-5
abundance: -
CDR3nt: TGTGCCAGCTCACCCGATGCCCCTCTCCCGGGACAGCCCCAGCATTTT
CDR3aa: CASSPDAPLPGQPQHF

d_gene: -
v_gene: TRBV3-1/TRBV3-2
j_gene: TRBJ1-5
abundance: -
CDR3nt: TGTGCCAGCAGCCAAGAGGGCAGGGCCGCCCAGCATTTT
CDR3aa: CASSQEGRAAQHF

d_gene: -
v_gene: TRBV14
j_gene: TRBJ2-7
abundance: -
CDR3nt: TGTGCCAGCGGACAGTTGACCTACGAGCAGTACTTC
CDR3aa: CASGQLTYEQYF

d_gene: -
v_gene: TRBV7-9
j_gene: TRBJ2-7
abundance: -
CDR3nt: TGTGCCAGCAGCTTAGACGGGGGCGAGCAGTACTTC
CDR3aa: CASSLDGGEQYF

d_gene: TRBD2
v_gene: TRBV24-1
j_gene: TRBJ2-3
abundance: -
CDR3nt: TGTGCCACCAGTGATTCCAGCGGGAGGGTAAATGAGGATACGCAGTATTTT
CDR3aa: CATSDSSGRVNEDTQYF

d_gene: TRBD1
v_gene: TRBV7-2
j_gene: TRBJ1-4
abundance: -
CDR3nt: TGTGCCAGCAGCTTCCAGGGGGCGCGTGAAAAACTGTTTTTT
CDR3aa: CASSFQGAREKLFF

d_gene: TRBD2
v_gene: TRBV9
j_gene: TRBJ2-1
abundance: -
CDR3nt: TGTGCCAGCAGCGTAGCTCTTTCTTCGGGACTAGCGGGACAATACAATGAGCAGTTCTTC
CDR3aa: CASSVALSSGLAGQYNEQFF

d_gene: -
v_gene: TRBV6-5
j_gene: TRBJ1-5
abundance: once
CDR3nt: TGTGCCAGCAGTTACTCGAGTCAGGGCAATCAGCCCCAGCATTTT
CDR3aa: CASSYSSQGNQPQHF

d_gene: TRBD1
v_gene: TRBV5-1
j_gene: TRBJ2-5
abundance: -
CDR3nt: TGCGCCAGCAGCTTGGGGGGGACAGTGATACAAGAGACCCAGTACTTC
CDR3aa: CASSLGGTVIQETQYF

d_gene: -
v_gene: TRBV6-5
j_gene: TRBJ2-1
abundance: few
CDR3nt: TGTGCCAGCAGTTTCGATGGCCTGAATGAGCAGTTCTTC
CDR3aa: CASSFDGLNEQFF

d_gene: TRBD2
v_gene: TRBV7-8
j_gene: TRBJ2-5
abundance: -
CDR3nt: TGTGCCAGCAGCTTAGTCAGCGGGGCAGAGACCCAGTACTTC
CDR3aa: CASSLVSGAETQYF

d_gene: TRBD2
v_gene: TRBV5-8
j_gene: TRBJ2-1
abundance: -
CDR3nt: TGTGCCAGCAGCTCGGGACTAGCGGGAGCTGGGCAGTTCTTC
CDR3aa: CASSSGLAGAGQFF

d_gene: TRBD2
v_gene: TRBV2
j_gene: TRBJ2-5
abundance: -
CDR3nt: TGTGCCAGCACCCTGAAGGGGTGGGTAGCGGGGCCGAGAAGCGAGACCCAGTACTTC
CDR3aa: CASTLKGWVAGPRSETQYF

d_gene: -
v_gene: TRBV13
j_gene: TRBJ2-7
abundance: -
CDR3nt: TGTGCCAGCAGCTTAGGCCGCTTCCGGGGGAATACCTACGAGCAGTACTTC
CDR3aa: CASSLGRFRGNTYEQYF

d_gene: -
v_gene: TRBV7-3
j_gene: TRBJ1-1
abundance: -
CDR3nt: TGTGCCAGCAGCGTCTCGGTAGAGATTTTCTTT
CDR3aa: CASSVSVEIFF

d_gene: -
v_gene: TRBV18
j_gene: TRBJ2-7
abundance: -
CDR3nt: TGTGCCAGCTCTCTCCTCGCCGGGACTGGGTACGAGCAGTACTTC
CDR3aa: CASSLLAGTGYEQYF

d_gene: TRBD2
v_gene: TRBV28
j_gene: TRBJ2-1
abundance: -
CDR3nt: TGTGCCAGCAGTCCCTTTAGCGGGAGGGCCAACAATGAGCAGTTCTTC
CDR3aa: CASSPFSGRANNEQFF

d_gene: TRBD2
v_gene: TRBV20-1
j_gene: TRBJ2-7
abundance: -
CDR3nt: TGCAGTGCTAGTAATCTGGGACTAGCGGGACTGACCTCCTACGAGCAGTACTTC
CDR3aa: CSASNLGLAGLTSYEQYF

d_gene: TRBD1
v_gene: TRBV19
j_gene: TRBJ2-7
abundance: few
CDR3nt: TGTGCCAGTAGTAAAAACAGGGGTTCAGGCCCCTACGAGCAGTACTTC
CDR3aa: CASSKNRGSGPYEQYF

d_gene: TRBD1
v_gene: TRBV28
j_gene: TRBJ2-2
abundance: -
CDR3nt: TGTGCCAGCAGTTTCGAACGTCCGCGGGACAGGGGTATCACCGGGGAGCTGTTTTTT
CDR3aa: CASSFERPRDRGITGELFF

d_gene: TRBD1
v_gene: TRBV5-1
j_gene: TRBJ2-7
abundance: -
CDR3nt: TGCGCCAGCAGTCGATTCGACAGGGCGGTCGACGAGCAGTACTTC
CDR3aa: CASSRFDRAVDEQYF

d_gene: TRBD1
v_gene: TRBV27
j_gene: TRBJ1-6
abundance: -
CDR3nt: TGTGCCAGCAGTTTATCGGGACAGGGTAAAATCCCCTATAATTCACCCCTCCACTTT
CDR3aa: CASSLSGQGKIPYNSPLHF

d_gene: -
v_gene: TRBV28
j_gene: TRBJ2-7
abundance: -
CDR3nt: TGTGCCAGCAGCCCAGGGGGGCTGGTATACGAGCAGTACTTC
CDR3aa: CASSPGGLVYEQYF

d_gene: -
v_gene: TRBV24-1
j_gene: TRBJ1-2
abundance: -
CDR3nt: TGTGCCACCTTCTCGGAGGGGCCCTATGGCTACACCTTC
CDR3aa: CATFSEGPYGYTF

d_gene: TRBD2
v_gene: TRBV18
j_gene: TRBJ2-1
abundance: -
CDR3nt: TGTGCCAGCTCACCCAGGGAGGGGCTATACAATGAGCAGTTCTTC
CDR3aa: CASSPREGLYNEQFF

d_gene: -
v_gene: TRBV5-6
j_gene: TRBJ1-2
abundance: once
CDR3nt: TGTGCCAGCAGCCTACTAACTACAGGGTCAGGTGGCTACACCTTC
CDR3aa: CASSLLTTGSGGYTF

d_gene: TRBD2
v_gene: TRBV7-3
j_gene: TRBJ2-3
abundance: once
CDR3nt: TGTGCCAGCAGCTTAAGAGGTAGCGGGATCACAGATACGCAGTATTTT
CDR3aa: CASSLRGSGITDTQYF

d_gene: -
v_gene: TRBV28
j_gene: TRBJ1-2
abundance: -
CDR3nt: TGTGCCAGCAGTATGGTGGGCAAGGAAAACTATGGCTACACCTTC
CDR3aa: CASSMVGKENYGYTF

d_gene: TRBD2
v_gene: TRBV3-1/TRBV3-2
j_gene: TRBJ2-1
abundance: -
CDR3nt: TGTGCCAGCAGCCCTCGGGGCGGGGGGCCGAACTCCTACAATGAGCAGTTCTTC
CDR3aa: CASSPRGGGPNSYNEQFF

d_gene: TRBD1
v_gene: TRBV5-1
j_gene: TRBJ2-7
abundance: few
CDR3nt: TGCGCCAGCAGCTTGGCGGTGTCGGACAGGGGGCAGTACGAGCAGTACTTC
CDR3aa: CASSLAVSDRGQYEQYF

d_gene: -
v_gene: TRBV7-9
j_gene: TRBJ2-5
abundance: few
CDR3nt: TGTGCCAGCCAGGAACAAGAGACCCAGTACTTC
CDR3aa: CASQEQETQYF

d_gene: TRBD2
v_gene: TRBV19
j_gene: TRBJ2-1
abundance: few
CDR3nt: TGTGCCAGTAGCCTTAGCGGGGTTCCCAATGAGCAGTTCTTC
CDR3aa: CASSLSGVPNEQFF